What follows are 32 T cell receptor beta chains derived from one specimen sequenced in a study of CD8 T cells in ankylosing spondylitis (dated by TCRdb to the late 2010s). The library was built by means of 5' RACE. TCRdb shows the sequencer as Illumina HiSeq 2500. TCRdb reworked the public reads: Q25 trimming with fastp, MiXCR clone assembly, productive beta chains retained. Every entry covers one CDR3 protein and lists the most common genes and DNA from its rows. This sample holds about 250,000 distinct CDR3 sequences; 30% to 40% were observed only once. Approximately 4.4% of the sample is taken by the ten largest. Sequencing was carried out using blood, either unsorted or a sorted T cell fraction (not recorded which). Every receptor here comes from a male donor with ankylosing spondylitis or in good health (not recorded which).

CDR3 in DNA: TGTGCCAGCCTGGTGCAAGCGGGGGGTAACTATGGCTACACCTTC. Amino acid sequence: CASLVQAGGNYGYTF. The rearrangement uses TRBV6-1 and TRBJ1-2, with D possibly being TRBD1 (5 bases). V lost 8 bases and J lost 1, with 17 bases in between. The germline CDR1 and CDR2 sequences are MNHNS and SASEGT. The CDR3 length is 15 residues.

This rearrangement joins TRBV12-3 or TRBV12-4 to TRBJ1-2, with TRBD1 matching over 8 bases. The CDR3 totals 15 residues. V trimming: 8 bases; J trimming: 0 bases; junction bases outside the gene matches: 8. The DNA for the CDR3 is TGTGCCAGCGGAAAACAGGGGGTTTCTAACTATGGCTACACCTTC. It yields the protein CASGKQGVSNYGYTF.

The rearrangement uses TRBV6-1 and TRBJ2-7, with D perhaps TRBD1 or TRBD2 (6 bases each). CDR1 and CDR2 from the germline V gene are MNHNS and SASEGT. The CDR3 extends over 14 amino acids. The germline V and J ends were trimmed by 2 bases and 7 bases, with 15 bases remaining between them. CDR3 region: CASSESGGAGEQYF. The CDR3 nucleotides are TGTGCCAGCAGTGAAAGTGGGGGCGCGGGGGAGCAGTACTTC.

This rearrangement joins TRBV11-2 to TRBJ2-7; D call uncertain. The CDR3 is 16 residues long. Germline V lookup: CDR1 SGHAT, CDR2 FQNNGV. The germline V and J ends were trimmed by 1 base and 0 bases, with 13 bases remaining between them. The CDR3 DNA reads as TGTGCCAGCAGCTTAGGTTACAGTTCCCTCTCCTACGAGCAGTACTTC. It specifies CASSLGYSSLSYEQYF.

This rearrangement joins TRBV9 to TRBJ2-7, with D tentatively TRBD1 or TRBD2 (6 bases each). This CDR3 has 14 amino acids. Germline V lookup: CDR1 SGDLS, CDR2 YYNGEE. The V and J ends lost 0 bases and 3 bases respectively, with 10 bases between them. CDR3: CASSVGGGGYEQYF. The CDR3 nucleotides are TGTGCCAGCAGCGTAGGAGGGGGAGGCTACGAGCAGTACTTC.

This clonotype was seen only a few times. The V gene is TRBV18, the J gene TRBJ2-1; unclear D gene. The CDR3 is made up of 12 amino acids. V dropped 1 base and J dropped 10 bases, with 8 bases sitting between them. CDR1 KGHSH and CDR2 LQKENI come from the germline V gene. DNA of the CDR3: TGTGCCAGCTCACCACTGTTAGAAGAGCAGTTCTTC. Encoded protein: CASSPLLEEQFF.

This clonotype was picked up a small number of times. This chain connects TRBV29-1 to TRBJ2-7; 7 bases map to TRBD1. This CDR3 contains 16 residues. In germline, CDR1 is SQVTM, CDR2 ANQGSEA. With 0 bases clipped from V and 3 bases from J, the junction kept 11 bases outside the gene matches. The CDR3 sequence is CSVEDTRTGVYYEQYF. The CDR3 nucleotides read TGCAGCGTTGAAGATACGCGCACAGGGGTGTACTACGAGCAGTACTTC.

This clonotype was seen a handful of times. J is TRBJ1-6 and V is TRBV20-1; possible D gene TRBD1, 5 bases. This CDR3 contains 13 residues. Germline CDR1 reads DFQATT; CDR2 reads SNEGSKA (reference sequence). In DNA form, the CDR3 reads TGCAGCGGACAAGGGCAGGTTCGTTCACCCCTCCACTTT. Translation: CSGQGQVRSPLHF.

This clonotype was recorded a few times. The genes are TRBV10-3 and TRBJ2-5; D unclear. Deletions cut 8 bases from V and 2 bases from J, with 12 bases between. CDR1 is ENHRY and CDR2 is SYGVKD in the germline V gene. This CDR3 comprises 13 residues. In DNA, the CDR3 is TGTGCCATCGCTGCTACCGATCAAGAGACCCAGTACTTC. It specifies CAIAATDQETQYF.

The gene calls are TRBV29-1 and TRBJ1-5, with D hard to call. Germline-derived CDR1 and CDR2 are SQVTM and ANQGSEA. This CDR3 has 11 amino acids. V gave up 2 bases and J gave up 13 bases, with 12 bases separating them. CDR3 DNA sequence: TGCAGCGTTGAAATTGGTGACATGCAGCATTTT. Translating it yields CSVEIGDMQHF.

CDR3 loop: CASRALHDEQFF. The CDR3 coding sequence is TGTGCCAGCAGAGCCCTCCATGATGAGCAGTTCTTC. This chain links TRBV28 with TRBJ2-1; D is uncertain. The V and J ends lost 6 bases and 8 bases respectively, with 11 bases between them. The germline V gene encodes CDR1 MDHEN and CDR2 SYDVKM. The CDR3 extends over 12 amino acids.

V gene TRBV5-1 combines with J gene TRBJ1-2; D remains ambiguous. Trimming removed 4 bases from V and 0 bases from J, with 7 bases in between. CDR3 length: 13 residues. Germline V gives CDR1 SGHRS, CDR2 YFSETQ. CDR3 DNA sequence: TGCGCCAGCAGCGGTAGCGCTAACTATGGCTACACCTTC. This translates into CASSGSANYGYTF.

This clonotype appeared a few times. This chain's CDR3 is CASSAWPGGSGANVLTF. CDR3 sequence (DNA): TGTGCCAGCAGTGCCTGGCCAGGGGGCTCCGGGGCCAACGTCCTGACTTTC. The gene calls are TRBV6-1 and TRBJ2-6, with TRBD1 identical over 8 bases. Losses at the gene ends were 4 bases for V and 4 bases for J; bases not matched to a gene: 9. CDR3 size: 17 residues. The germline V gene has CDR1 MNHNS and CDR2 SASEGT.

The chain recombines TRBV30 with TRBJ2-5; 8 nucleotides align to TRBD1. Germline assignment: CDR1 GTSNPN and CDR2 SVGIG (reference sequence). V lost 0 bases to trimming and J lost 4 bases; unmatched junction nucleotides: 4. The CDR3 has 14 amino acids. CDR3 residues: CAWSVSDRGETQYF. CDR3 coding DNA: TGTGCCTGGAGTGTATCTGACAGGGGAGAGACCCAGTACTTC.

This chain joins TRBV28 and TRBJ1-1, with 7 bases aligning to TRBD1. This CDR3 is 14 amino acids long. Germline values: CDR1 MDHEN, CDR2 SYDVKM. V shed 6 bases and J 2 bases; nucleotides not matched to a gene: 6. CDR3 sequence reads: CASREGARNTEAFF. CDR3 DNA: TGTGCCAGCAGAGAGGGGGCGCGAAACACTGAAGCTTTCTTT.

The chain couples TRBV5-1 to TRBJ2-3; D may be TRBD1 or TRBD2 (6 bases each). V lost 4 bases to trimming and J lost 4 bases, with 16 bases between them. This CDR3 region has 15 residues. Germline CDR1 is SGHRS and CDR2 is YFSETQ. Here the CDR3 reads CASSLQGLGADTQYF. The CDR3 nucleotides are TGCGCCAGCAGCCTACAGGGACTTGGGGCAGATACGCAGTATTTT.

V is TRBV10-1 and J is TRBJ2-3; 7 positions match TRBD1. This CDR3 is 15 amino acids long. The germline V gene has CDR1 WNHNN and CDR2 SYGVQD (reference sequence). J was trimmed by 5 bases and V by 5 bases; bases with no gene match: 10. This CDR3 reads CASSPDRTLGDTQYF. The CDR3 bases are TGCGCCAGCAGTCCGGACAGGACCCTTGGAGATACGCAGTATTTT.

V gene TRBV29-1 combines with J gene TRBJ1-4; D uncertain. The germline CDR1 and CDR2 sequences are SQVTM and ANQGSEA. The ends were cut back, 7 bases at V and 5 bases at J, with 20 bases in the middle. The CDR3 runs to 15 residues. The CDR3 spells CSGLFFRGTNEKLFF. CDR3 nucleotide sequence: TGCAGCGGCCTCTTCTTCCGGGGTACGAATGAAAAACTGTTTTTT.

In this sample, this clonotype turned up a few times. The chain uses TRBV7-9 and TRBJ2-1, with TRBD2 matching 11 bases. Germline loops: CDR1 SEHNR, CDR2 FQNEAQ (reference sequence). J gave up 3 bases and V 1 base, and 5 bases lay outside the gene matches. The CDR3 extends over 17 amino acids. CDR3 sequence reads: CASSLEVAGGLYNEQFF. The CDR3 DNA reads as TGTGCCAGCAGCTTAGAAGTAGCGGGGGGGCTCTACAATGAGCAGTTCTTC.

J is TRBJ2-5 and V is TRBV29-1; 7 bases map to TRBD1. Trimming at V came to 2 bases and at J to 5 bases, leaving 11 bases not matched to a gene. Germline CDR1 SQVTM, CDR2 ANQGSEA. This CDR3 has 15 residues. The CDR3 sequence: CSVEPGTAIRETQYF. The CDR3 bases are TGCAGCGTTGAACCCGGGACAGCCATTCGGGAGACCCAGTACTTC.

This clonotype was counted only a few times. The J gene is TRBJ2-7, the V gene TRBV6-1; 8 bases fit TRBD2. With V trimmed by 6 bases and J by 6 bases, 13 bases remained unmatched. CDR1 is MNHNS, CDR2 SASEGT, per germline. The CDR3 consists of 15 residues. CDR3 loop: CASSGPGTRNFEQYF. DNA of the CDR3: TGTGCCAGCAGCGGACCCGGGACTAGGAACTTCGAGCAGTACTTC.

The chain has TRBV6-5 and TRBJ2-3, with 7 bases that match TRBD1. The CDR3 spans 16 residues. J gave up 3 bases and V 4 bases, and 10 bases lay outside the gene matches. Germline CDR1 and CDR2: MNHEY and SVGAGI. Here the CDR3 DNA reads TGTGCCAGCAGTTCCCTGACAGGGATCAGGACAGATACGCAGTATTTT. Translating it yields CASSSLTGIRTDTQYF.

The chain combines TRBV15 with TRBJ2-2, with TRBD1 identical over 8 bases. Germline trimming cut 7 bases from V and 6 bases from J; bases unmatched to any gene: 7. Germline V lookup: CDR1 LNHNV, CDR2 YYDKDF (reference sequence). This CDR3 spans 14 amino acids. The CDR3 sequence is CATNPGQVPGELFF. DNA of the CDR3: TGTGCCACCAACCCGGGACAGGTGCCCGGGGAGCTGTTTTTT.

This chain uses TRBV7-8 with TRBJ2-5; D is perhaps TRBD1 (6 bases). The V and J ends lost 5 bases and 3 bases respectively, with 10 bases between them. There are 13 residues in the CDR3. The germline gives CDR1 SGHVS, CDR2 FQNEAQ. The CDR3 reads CASSENREETQYF. In DNA, the CDR3 is TGTGCCAGCAGCGAGAACAGGGAAGAGACCCAGTACTTC.

The chain uses TRBV7-2 and TRBJ2-5; the match to TRBD2 covers 11 bases. Germline V gene lookup returns CDR1 SGHTA and CDR2 FQGNSA. This CDR3 region has 15 residues. V was pared by 5 bases and J by 2 bases, with 4 bases of the junction left unmatched. The DNA for the CDR3 is TGTGCCAGCAGCCGACTAGCGGGGACGCAAGAGACCCAGTACTTC. The encoded protein is CASSRLAGTQETQYF. The entire variable domain, with the rest obtained from reference TRBV7-2 and TRBJ2-5, is as follows: GAGVSQSPSNKVTEKGKDVELRCDPISGHTALYWYRQSLGQGLEFLIYFQGNSAPDKSGLPSDRFSAERTGGSVSTLTIQRTQQEDSAVYLCASSRLAGTQETQYFGPGTRLLVL.

This chain links TRBV3-1 with TRBJ2-7, with no clear D. CDR1 LGHDT and CDR2 YNNKEL come from the germline V gene (reference sequence). The length of the CDR3 is 13 residues. The V and J ends lost 1 base and 2 bases respectively, with 6 bases between them. CDR3 coding DNA: TGTGCCAGCAGCCAAGGAGTCCCCTACGAGCAGTACTTC. This sequence encodes CASSQGVPYEQYF.

This clonotype was detected a few times. The chain has TRBV20-1 and TRBJ2-3; 7 bases line up with TRBD1. Germline V lookup: CDR1 DFQATT, CDR2 SNEGSKA (reference sequence). The CDR3 covers 11 residues. The junction had 3 bases not matched to a gene; V was cut back by 6 bases and J by 6 bases. The CDR3 here is CSAEQGDTQYF. The DNA for the CDR3 is TGCAGTGCGGAACAGGGGGATACGCAGTATTTT.

This clonotype was recorded at least ten times. This sequence joins TRBV7-2 and TRBJ2-1, with D maybe TRBD2 (6 bases). The CDR3 loop spans 13 amino acids. Germline V gene data show CDR1 as SGHTA and CDR2 as FQGNSA. V was trimmed by 3 bases and J by 5 bases, leaving 8 bases between them. As DNA, the CDR3 is TGTGCCAGCAGCTTCGGGGGAAACAATGAGCAGTTCTTC. It codes for CASSFGGNNEQFF.

The chain combines TRBV21-1 with TRBJ1-5; TRBD1, the table's D call, lacks a check against the DNA. TRBV21-1 is a pseudogene segment. CDR3 length equals 14 residues. The CDR3 spells CASSNRGLHQPQHF. The CDR3 nucleotides are TGTGCCAGCAGCAACAGGGGACTTCATCAGCCCCAGCATTTT.

The chain employs TRBV4-2 and TRBJ2-4; D possibly corresponds to TRBD2 (6 bases). The V end lost 3 bases, the J end lost 5 bases, and 8 bases lay between the germline ends. CDR3 length equals 13 residues. The germline V gene encodes CDR1 LGHNA and CDR2 YNFKEQ. CDR3 in DNA: TGTGCCAGCAGCCAGATAGCGGAAAACATTCAGTACTTC. It translates to CASSQIAENIQYF.

V is TRBV20-1 and J is TRBJ1-5; 12 positions agree with TRBD1. Germline-derived CDR1 and CDR2 are DFQATT and SNEGSKA (reference sequence). V lost 8 bases, J lost 7 bases, and 6 bases stayed unmatched. The CDR3 runs to 13 residues. CDR3 coding DNA: TGCAGTTCGGGACAGGGGGCAGGACAGCCCCAGCATTTT. This translates into CSSGQGAGQPQHF.

The chain joins TRBV20-1 to TRBJ2-7; unclear D gene. The CDR3 contains 14 residues. Trimming took off 1 base at V and 4 bases at J, with 14 bases between the two ends. The V gene's germline CDR1 is DFQATT and CDR2 SNEGSKA (reference sequence). The CDR3 nucleotides read TGCAGTGCTAGAGGGGCCCCCTCTAGGTACGAGCAGTACTTC. Translation gives CSARGAPSRYEQYF.